Listed here are 3 T cell receptor beta chains from one sample, sequenced in a study of cytomegalovirus exposure and HLA in healthy donors. A multiplex PCR was run with 60 Vbeta primers and 13 Jbeta primers. The repertoire was sequenced with immunoSEQ multiplex PCR; TCRdb's copy has only in-frame clones and lacks some. This table holds some 200,000 clones, 70% to 80% found once. Sequencing was performed on PBMCs. These receptors all stem from a girl under 18 in good health and CMV-seropositive.

The J gene is TRBJ2-1, the V gene TRBV2; D might be TRBD2 (5 bases). This CDR3 is 16 amino acids long. Trimming shortened V by 1 base and J by 2 bases, and 12 bases separated the two germline ends. From germline, CDR1 is SNHLY and CDR2 FYNNEI. CDR3 DNA sequence: TGTGCCAGCAGTGAAGGGCCGGGAACAGCCTACAATGAGCAGTTCTTC. This translates into CASSEGPGTAYNEQFF.

The rearrangement links TRBV30 to TRBJ2-7, with a possible D match to TRBD1 (6 bases). V was cut by 5 bases and J by 4 bases, with 9 bases left in between. Germline loops: CDR1 GTSNPN, CDR2 SVGIG (reference sequence). This CDR3 contains 11 residues. This chain's CDR3 is CAWHRAYEQYF. CDR3 coding DNA: TGTGCCTGGCACAGGGCTTACGAGCAGTACTTC. The whole variable domain, remainder taken from reference TRBV30 and TRBJ2-7, is SQTIHQWPATLVQPVGSPLSLECTVEGTSNPNLYWYRQAAGRGLQLLFYSVGIGQISSEVPQNLSASRPQDRQFILSSKKLLLSDSGFYLCAWHRAYEQYFGPGTRLTVT.

The J gene is TRBJ1-2, the V gene TRBV4-1; D not resolved. V was pared by 2 bases and J by 4 bases, with 14 bases between. The CDR3 extends over 15 amino acids. Germline V gives CDR1 MGHRA, CDR2 YSYEKL. The CDR3 loop reads CASSQPQSGFYGYTF. The DNA of the CDR3 is TGCGCCAGCAGCCAACCACAGTCGGGGTTCTATGGCTACACCTTC.